Detailed here is one T cell receptor (beta chain). Its antigen has not been determined. No base qualities exist here, and no much larger clone lies one base off it. As encoded in the germline V gene (reference sequence), CDR1 is MNHNY while CDR2 is SVGAGI. Trimming takes 10 bases off V and 3 bases off J; junction bases not matched to a gene: 13. Taken from cysteine to phenylalanine, the CDR3 has 16 residues. The only DNA kept is the CDR3, 48 bases in frame from the first base. This sample was taken from a study of cytotoxic CD8 clonotypes in ibrutinib-treated CLL (dated by TCRdb to the early 2020s). Describing the broader study: The cohort included roughly 15 treatment-naive and about a dozen relapsed/refractory patients; 17 were IGHV unmutated. Responses were partial in roughly 24 patients and complete in 2; after median approximately 67 months follow-up, some 14 stayed in remission and some twelve progressed. Response samples were obtained after a median of roughly 13 months of treatment, with a range of about 6 to 36 months. An average of 255,043 productive templates and 94,082 productive rearrangements was obtained per sample. Of the approximately 86 people in the trial, approximately 26 had longitudinal samples available. Cryopreserved peripheral blood mononuclear cells were obtained prior to treatment, at the time of response, and at either disease progression or sustained remission. All remission and progressive disease samples were collected while patients were still receiving ibrutinib. Broader findings and caveats from the paper: An increase in clonality was observed at ibrutinib response, with clonality remaining stable during sustained remission and falling back toward baseline at progression. Public clonotypes were rare and either contracted or stayed stable during treatment, and the rise in clonality at ibrutinib response reflected the expansion of private clonotypes. Baseline clonality exceeded that of age-matched healthy donors and correlated strongly with circulating CD8+ T-cell counts. Sustained-remission and progressing patients did not have matched sampling times, and lymph node repertoires were not examined.

In the paper's terms, the time point label means: roughly 25 months on ibrutinib. For TCR beta library preparation, roughly 2 micrograms of genomic DNA were extracted from the cryopreserved PBMCs. High-throughput TCR beta sequencing was performed on longitudinal blood samples from CLL patients receiving ibrutinib monotherapy. Patients were enrolled in a phase 2 open-label single-center ibrutinib monotherapy trial. On a MiSeq, deep resolution sequencing aimed for a depth between 1 in 1 million and 1 in 200,000 T cells, with each clonotype covered roughly 10x on average. The immunoSEQ hsTCRB Kit was used to generate TCR beta libraries. Regarding the original processing steps: Data were analyzed with ImmunoSEQ Data Assistant and ImmunoSEQ Analyzer, with V, D and J genes assigned per IMGT definitions. Clonality, which ranges from 0 to 1, was calculated by subtracting the normalized Shannon entropy of productive rearrangement frequencies from one. Only overrepresented clonotypes making up at least 0.05% of each patient's repertoire were included in the public clonotype analysis. Thirteen age-matched healthy donor repertoires from immuneACCESS served as clonality controls. Not all clones reach the TCRdb copy of this immuneACCESS table, which keeps in-frame sequences only. Checked studies attribute under half of the gap to unresolved V genes and leave the rest unexplained. V and J calls plus clone size are reproduced from that table; the DNA served to infer D and trimming. The table for this sample lists about 57,000 clones; around 60% of them were counted only once. Jointly, the top ten make up roughly 22% of the sample.

The chain employs TRBV6-6 and TRBJ1-2; 11 middle bases align to TRBD1. The source was PBMCs, collected after 24 months of ibrutinib treatment. The clonotype comes from a human donor with chronic lymphocytic leukemia. The nucleotide sequence is TGTGCCATCAGGGGGGGGACAGGGGGACCCCACTATGGCTACACCTTC. The encoded protein is CAIRGGTGGPHYGYTF.